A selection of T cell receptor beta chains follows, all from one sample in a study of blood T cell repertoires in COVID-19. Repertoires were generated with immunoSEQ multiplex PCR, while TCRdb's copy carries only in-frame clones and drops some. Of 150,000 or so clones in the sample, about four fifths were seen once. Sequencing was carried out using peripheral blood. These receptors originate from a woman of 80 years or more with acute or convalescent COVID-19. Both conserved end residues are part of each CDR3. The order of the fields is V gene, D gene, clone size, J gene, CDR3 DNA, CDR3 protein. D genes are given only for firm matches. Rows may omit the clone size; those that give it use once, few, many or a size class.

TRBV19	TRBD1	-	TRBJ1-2	TGTGCCAGTAGTCCCCCGGGACAGGGGCTCTATGGCTACACCTTC	CASSPPGQGLYGYTF
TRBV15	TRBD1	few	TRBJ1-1	TGTGCCACCAGCCGAAACAGGGGACACACTGAAGCTTTCTTT	CATSRNRGHTEAFF
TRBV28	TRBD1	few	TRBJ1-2	TGTGCCAGCAGTCGAGGGGGCGGCTATGGCTACACCTTC	CASSRGGGYGYTF
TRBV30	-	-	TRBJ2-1	TGTGCCTGGGGAGAGGAGCAGAGCTCCTACAATGAGCAGTTCTTC	CAWGEEQSSYNEQFF
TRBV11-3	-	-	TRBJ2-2	TGTGCCAGCAGTCCGGGGAGAGGAAACACCGGGGAGCTGTTTTTT	CASSPGRGNTGELFF
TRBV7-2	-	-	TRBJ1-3	TGTGCCAGCAGAACCGGAGGCTCTGGAAACACCATATATTTT	CASRTGGSGNTIYF
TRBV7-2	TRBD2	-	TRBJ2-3	TGTGCCAGCAAAGCGGGGCGCAGCACAGATACGCAGTATTTT	CASKAGRSTDTQYF
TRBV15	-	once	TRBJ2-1	TGTGCCACCAGCAGAGATCGTTCGGGAAGGTGGCAGTTCTTC	CATSRDRSGRWQFF
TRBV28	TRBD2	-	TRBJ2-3	TGTGCCAGCAGTTCGCGGGGCGGGGGTGACGGGGATACGCAGTATTTT	CASSSRGGGDGDTQYF
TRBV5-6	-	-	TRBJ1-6	TGTGCCAGCAGCATTGGACAGAATTCACCCCTCCACTTT	CASSIGQNSPLHF
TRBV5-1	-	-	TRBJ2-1	TGCGCCAGCAGCTTGAAGAGGGGACTCCACAATGAGCAGTTCTTC	CASSLKRGLHNEQFF
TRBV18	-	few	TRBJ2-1	TGTGCCAGCTCACCACCTGCGGGCCCCTACAATGAGCAGTTCTTC	CASSPPAGPYNEQFF
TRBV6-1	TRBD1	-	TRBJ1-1	TGTGCCAGCAGTGCCGGGACAGGGGGTCGACTGAACACTGAAGCTTTCTTT	CASSAGTGGRLNTEAFF
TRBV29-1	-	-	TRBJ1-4	TGCAGCGGGCGGGCCGAAAATGAAAAACTGTTTTTT	CSGRAENEKLFF
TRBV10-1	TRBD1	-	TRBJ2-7	TGCGCCAGCAGTGAGCACAGGGGCCGATATGAGCAGTACTTC	CASSEHRGRYEQYF
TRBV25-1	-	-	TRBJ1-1	TGTGCCAGCAGTGATTACGGACTCACGTCGACACTAGGAGCTTTCTTT	CASSDYGLTSTLGAFF
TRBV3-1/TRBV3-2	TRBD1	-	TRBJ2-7	TGTGCCAGCAGTTACGACAGGGGCTACGAGCAGTACTTC	CASSYDRGYEQYF
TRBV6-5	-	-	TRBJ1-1	TGTGCCAGCAGGTCAGGGTTTATGAACACTGAAGCTTTCTTT	CASRSGFMNTEAFF
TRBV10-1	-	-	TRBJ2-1	TGCGCCAGCAGTGAGGACTCCAGCCCCGAAAACAATGAGCAGTTCTTC	CASSEDSSPENNEQFF
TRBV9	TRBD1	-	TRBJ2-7	TGTGCCAGCAGCGTTTCCGGGACAGGGAGCTCCTACGAGCAGTACTTC	CASSVSGTGSSYEQYF
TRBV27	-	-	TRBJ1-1	TGTGCCAGCAGTTCCGGGGGGGGGCAGGGACTGGGCACTGAAGCTTTCTTT	CASSSGGGQGLGTEAFF
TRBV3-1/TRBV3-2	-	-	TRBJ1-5	TGTGCCAGCAGCCAAAATCCAGGGGAGGGACAGCCCCAGCATTTT	CASSQNPGEGQPQHF
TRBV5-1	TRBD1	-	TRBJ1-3	TGCGCCAGCAGCTTGGGACAGGGGGTTTCTGGAAACACCATATATTTT	CASSLGQGVSGNTIYF
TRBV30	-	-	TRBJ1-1	TGTGCCTGGACCAGGCAGGGGAACACTGAAGCTTTCTTT	CAWTRQGNTEAFF
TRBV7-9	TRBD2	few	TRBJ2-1	TGTGCCAGCAGCTTTAGCGGGGGGCGGGATGAGCAGTTCTTC	CASSFSGGRDEQFF
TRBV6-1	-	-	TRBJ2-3	TGTGCCAGCAGTGAAGCGAGGCCAGGGATAGATACGCAGTATTTT	CASSEARPGIDTQYF
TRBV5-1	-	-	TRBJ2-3	TGCGCCAGCACCCCCTCAGGGGTCGGCGACACAGATACGCAGTATTTT	CASTPSGVGDTDTQYF